One TCR beta chain is described in this entry. The antigen is not known. The data originate from a study of cytotoxic CD8 clonotypes in ibrutinib-treated CLL. Study observations and caveats: Clonality went higher at ibrutinib response and then dropped back toward baseline at progression.

V was clipped by 2 bases and J by 7 bases, with 11 bases between them. There are 13 residues in the CDR3. Germline lookup yields CDR1 MNHEY and CDR2 SVGAGI. Profiled with immunoSEQ multiplex PCR; TCRdb holds only in-frame clones, not every one. The table shows around 130,000 clones, with around four fifths occurring only once. This specimen was PBMCs, taken after 24 months of ibrutinib treatment. V and J are TRBV6-5 and TRBJ1-1; D might be TRBD1 (5 bases). The sequence was obtained from a human donor with chronic lymphocytic leukemia. The DNA for the CDR3 is TGTGCCAGCAGTTACGGGGGGACTGGTGAAGCTTTCTTT. It encodes CASSYGGTGEAFF.